The source of this T cell receptor beta chain is a study of monozygotic twins with inflammatory bowel disease. This CDR3 has 15 residues. The germline gives CDR1 SGHRS, CDR2 YFSETQ. Total RNA input per TCR library was about 3.5 ug. TCRdb re-called the 5' RACE reads; one entry per CDR3 protein, DNA not given. The sample has about 380,000 distinct CDR3 sequences. Sequencing was carried out using blood. The chain employs TRBV5-1 and TRBJ1-3. This sequence originates from a human donor with ulcerative colitis or Crohn's disease, or a healthy co-twin of an affected twin (not recorded which). CDR3 residues: CASSPTLSSGNTIYF.